This TCR beta chain comes out of a study of blood T cell repertoires in COVID-19. Study details: PBMCs, B-cell-depleted T cells, or T cells provided the cDNA or gDNA that made up the material.

V lost 3 bases and J lost 1, with 11 bases in between. CDR1 is SGHRS, CDR2 YFSETQ, per germline. The CDR3 is 14 residues long. Profiling relied on immunoSEQ multiplex PCR, and the TCRdb table lists in-frame clones only, not all of them. The data show some 73,000 clones, roughly three quarters seen once. The chain combines TRBV5-1 with TRBJ2-7; D perhaps matches TRBD1 (7 bases). The source is a man in his sixties or seventies with COVID-19, enrolled during active disease. The sample taken for sequencing was peripheral blood. CDR3 nucleotide sequence: TGCGCCAGCAGCTCACAGGGGAGGTCCTACGAGCAGTACTTC. This sequence encodes CASSSQGRSYEQYF.